The 14 T cell receptor beta chains given below trace back to one sample, sequenced in a study of siplizumab effects on memory and regulatory T cells (dated by TCRdb to the late 2010s). Library preparation was by the immunoSEQ multiplex PCR assay. This immuneACCESS table, as held by TCRdb, lists in-frame sequences with V and J called but not all clones. Of the missing ones, under half trace to an unresolved V gene in checked studies; the others have no known cause. The sample table shows around 100,000 clones, and around 92% are seen once. Clones ranked in the top ten supply 0.13% to 0.15% of the sample. The sample taken for sequencing was CD4+ T cells sorted from blood. All receptors derive from a human donor in good health.

The chain links TRBV29-1 to TRBJ1-1; D is undetermined. This CDR3 is 13 amino acids long. Germline CDR1 reads SQVTM; CDR2 reads ANQGSEA. With 0 bases removed from V and 2 bases from J, the gap between germline ends came to 7 bases. The CDR3 sequence: CSVEDPANTEAFF. CDR3 nucleotides: TGCAGCGTTGAAGATCCGGCCAACACTGAAGCTTTCTTT.

The genes are TRBV1 and TRBJ2-7; TRBD2 reflects the table's D call only, with no check against the DNA. TRBV1 is tagged as a pseudogene. The CDR3 has 15 residues. The CDR3 sequence is CTSSQDVSGGYEQYF. The CDR3 DNA sequence: TGCACCAGCAGCCAAGATGTAAGCGGGGGTTACGAGCAGTACTTC.

CDR3 in DNA: TGCGCCAGCAGCCCAGGGACTAGCGGGGTGCCAGATACGCAGTATTTT. As protein: CASSPGTSGVPDTQYF. This chain links TRBV5-1 with TRBJ2-3; 13 bases match TRBD2. The CDR3 has 16 amino acids. Unmatched junction bases numbered 6, after V lost 4 bases and J lost 4 bases. Germline loops: CDR1 SGHRS, CDR2 YFSETQ.

The genes are TRBV14 and TRBJ2-1; D may be TRBD1 (7 bases). The V end was cut by 3 bases, the J end by 5 bases, with 14 bases between. The CDR3 has 15 residues. CDR1 is SGHDN, CDR2 FVKESK, per germline. This CDR3 is CASSHRGAGNNEQFF. The DNA for the CDR3 is TGTGCCAGCAGCCACAGGGGGGCAGGTAACAATGAGCAGTTCTTC.

This clone was picked up a small number of times. Germline and junction disagree at one end, which may indicate a read error. The chain recombines TRBV2 with TRBJ2-1; 9 positions match TRBD2. CDR3 length equals 16 residues. The germline V gene has CDR1 SNHLY and CDR2 FYNNEI. The CDR3 DNA reads TGTGCCAGCAGTTTTATGATAGCGGGGGCCGGGTGGGGATGGCTCTTC. This codes for CASSFMIAGAGWGWLF.

The CDR3 sequence: CASSYVLDTEAFF. The CDR3 coding sequence is TGTGCCAGCAGTTACGTTCTGGACACTGAAGCTTTCTTT. The rearrangement uses TRBV6-5 and TRBJ1-1; D is undetermined. CDR1 is MNHEY, CDR2 SVGAGI, per germline. This CDR3 contains 13 residues. The V end was cut by 2 bases, the J end by 3 bases, with 7 bases between.

This chain links TRBV4-1 with TRBJ2-3; 8 nucleotides align to TRBD2. CDR1 is MGHRA and CDR2 is YSYEKL in the germline V gene. With V trimmed by 4 bases and J by 1 base, 4 bases remained unmatched. The CDR3 is made up of 15 amino acids. The CDR3 bases are TGCGCCAGCAGCCGCGCGGGAGGAGGCACAGATACGCAGTATTTT. Protein sequence: CASSRAGGGTDTQYF.

CDR3 DNA: TGCGCCAGCAGCCAAGTACAGGGACCGGTCTCTGGGGCCAACGTCCTGACTTTC. Residues: CASSQVQGPVSGANVLTF. The gene calls are TRBV4-1 and TRBJ2-6, with D possibly matching TRBD1 (6 bases). The germline V and J ends were trimmed by 1 base and 0 bases, with 13 bases remaining between them. The CDR3 runs to 18 residues. The germline CDR1 and CDR2 sequences are MGHRA and YSYEKL.

The chain uses TRBV4-1 and TRBJ1-2; D unclear. In germline, CDR1 is MGHRA, CDR2 YSYEKL. Trimming took off 3 bases at V and 5 bases at J, with 13 bases between the two ends. The CDR3 is 14 amino acids. The CDR3 DNA reads as TGCGCCAGCAGCCATCGGACGGAACCTTATGGCTACACCTTC. Translating it yields CASSHRTEPYGYTF.

The DNA for the CDR3 is TGTGCCAGTAGTATTCCTGCAGGGGGAGGAAACACCATATATTTT. It specifies CASSIPAGGGNTIYF. The J gene is TRBJ1-3, the V gene TRBV19; 7 bases are shared with TRBD1. CDR1 LNHDA and CDR2 SQIVND come from the germline V gene (reference sequence). V lost 3 bases to trimming and J lost 4 bases; unmatched junction nucleotides: 6. This CDR3 contains 15 residues.

The rearrangement joins TRBV7-8 to TRBJ2-1; 9 positions agree with TRBD1. Germline V gives CDR1 SGHVS, CDR2 FQNEAQ. The CDR3 length is 15 residues. Losses at the gene ends were 4 bases for V and 8 bases for J; bases not matched to a gene: 9. The CDR3 is CASSYLGQGGDEQFF. CDR3 nucleotide sequence: TGTGCCAGCAGCTACTTGGGACAGGGTGGTGATGAGCAGTTCTTC.

The V call is TRBV27, the J call TRBJ2-7; weak D call: TRBD1 (6 bases). The CDR3 has 14 amino acids. Germline assignment: CDR1 MNHEY and CDR2 SMNVEV (reference sequence). V shed 4 bases and J shed 5 bases, with 15 bases lying between them. The CDR3 protein is CASSYAPGTNEQYF. The CDR3 DNA is TGTGCCAGCAGTTACGCACCCGGGACAAACGAGCAGTACTTC.

The V call is TRBV5-4, the J call TRBJ1-2, with D possibly being TRBD1 (5 bases). The germline V gene encodes CDR1 SGHNT and CDR2 YYREEE (reference sequence). Trimming shortened V by 3 bases and J by 7 bases, and 22 bases separated the two germline ends. The CDR3 covers 16 residues. The CDR3 loop reads CASSWRGSRGFGGYTF. CDR3 sequence (DNA): TGTGCCAGCAGCTGGCGGGGGAGCCGTGGATTCGGTGGCTACACCTTC.

The rearrangement links TRBV7-2 to TRBJ1-3; 7 bases match TRBD1. The V gene end was trimmed by 4 bases and the J gene end by 4 bases; junction bases not matched to a gene: 10. The germline V gene has CDR1 SGHTA and CDR2 FQGNSA. The length of the CDR3 is 16 residues. The CDR3 here is CASSSLGGGVGNTIYF. The CDR3 DNA reads as TGTGCCAGCAGCTCCCTGGGAGGGGGCGTCGGAAACACCATATATTTT.